The present T cell receptor (beta chain) was sequenced within a study of CD8 T cells in Susac syndrome. This CDR3 is built from 13 residues. V lost 5 bases and J lost 3, with 11 bases in between. Germline V gene data show CDR1 as LNHDA and CDR2 as SQIVND (reference sequence). This clonotype occurred once. Sequencing of TCR beta was carried out in blood CD8+ and CD4+ T cells. Controls were healthy donors (matched for age and sex). RNA in amounts of roughly 0.5 to 1 ug was reverse transcribed with random hexamers. Coverage of TCR beta CDR3 amplification by immunoSEQ multiplex PCR extended to 54 Vbeta and 13 Jbeta. TCRdb independently ran MiXCR on the immunoSEQ multiplex PCR reads; one entry per CDR3 protein. The sample lists under 200,000 distinct CDR3 sequences, around 90% occurring once.

The genes are TRBV19 and TRBJ2-7; tentatively, D is TRBD1 (6 bases). The TCR comes from a human donor in good health. Input material: CD4+ T cells from PBMCs. CDR3 sequence: CASSSQQGYEQYF. CDR3 DNA: TGTGCCAGTAGTTCGCAACAGGGCTACGAGCAGTACTTC. The full variable domain, with the rest looked up from reference TRBV19 and TRBJ2-7, is DGGITQSPKYLFRKEGQNVTLSCEQNLNHDAMYWYRQDPGQGLRLIYYSQIVNDFQKGDIAEGYSVSREKKESFPLTVTSAQKNPTAFYLCASSSQQGYEQYFGPGTRLTVT.